These 16 T cell receptor beta chains share one sample of origin, sequenced in a study of blood T cells in healthy people across ages (dated by TCRdb to the mid-2010s). The receptor library was made with 5' RACE. Sequencing took place on an Illumina HiSeq 2500. A second about 6 to 11 cycle PCR used a sample-barcoded 5' primer and a J-beta primer mix. The public sequencing data were trimmed at Q25 with fastp and processed into clonotypes with MiXCR by TCRdb, which kept only in-frame beta chains. Each entry merges the rows of one CDR3 protein and shows their most common DNA and genes. Present in this sample are 1.5 million to 2 million distinct CDR3 sequences, 30% to 40% of which were seen just once. The top ten constitute about 11% of the sample. Sequencing was performed on blood. The receptor set was obtained from a woman in her twenties or thirties in good health.

V usage is TRBV6-4 and J usage is TRBJ1-5; D ambiguous. The germline V gene encodes CDR1 MRHNA and CDR2 SNTAGT. This CDR3 contains 15 residues. V lost 3 bases and J 5 bases, leaving 14 bases between the germline ends. CDR3 sequence reads: CASSEIWGGDQPQHF. The CDR3 nucleotides read TGTGCCAGCAGTGAGATCTGGGGAGGCGATCAGCCCCAGCATTTT.

In this sample, this clonotype turned up many times. The DNA for the CDR3 is TGCGCCAGCAGCTTGACCGTAGCGGGAGCAGATACGCAGTATTTT. Translated, it gives CASSLTVAGADTQYF. The chain joins TRBV5-1 to TRBJ2-3; 9 nucleotides agree with TRBD2. CDR3 length equals 15 residues. Germline V gene lookup returns CDR1 SGHRS and CDR2 YFSETQ. Unmatched junction bases numbered 4, after V lost 1 base and J lost 4 bases. The full variable domain, completed using reference TRBV5-1 and TRBJ2-3, is KAGVTQTPRYLIKTRGQQVTLSCSPISGHRSVSWYQQTPGQGLQFLFEYFSETQRNKGNFPGRFSGRQFSNSRSEMNVSTLELGDSALYLCASSLTVAGADTQYFGPGTRLTVL.

The genes are TRBV12-3 or TRBV12-4 and TRBJ2-3; 8 bases fit TRBD1. This CDR3 region has 15 residues. J gave up 4 bases and V 7 bases, and 10 bases lay outside the gene matches. The CDR3 sequence: CASNQGARNADTQYF. The DNA for the CDR3 is TGTGCCAGCAACCAGGGGGCGAGGAACGCAGATACGCAGTATTTT.

The rearrangement uses TRBV6-6 and TRBJ1-2; 9 nucleotides line up with TRBD1. V shed 5 bases and J 6 bases; nucleotides not matched to a gene: 7. This CDR3 region has 14 residues. Germline CDR1 and CDR2: MNHNY and SVGAGI (reference sequence). CDR3 sequence (DNA): TGTGCCAGCAGTAAAGACAGGGGGAGGAATGGCTACACCTTC. This translates into CASSKDRGRNGYTF.

The genes are TRBV28 and TRBJ2-7, with a weak D call TRBD1 (6 bases). The CDR3 extends over 16 amino acids. From germline, CDR1 is MDHEN and CDR2 SYDVKM. Trimming shortened V by 5 bases and J by 0 bases, and 17 bases separated the two germline ends. In nucleotides, the CDR3 is TGTGCCAGCAGTCCCGCCGGGACACTGAGCTCCTACGAGCAGTACTTC. Translating it yields CASSPAGTLSSYEQYF.

V is TRBV4-1 and J is TRBJ2-2, with 10 positions matching TRBD2. This CDR3 region has 18 residues. Germline V gene lookup returns CDR1 MGHRA and CDR2 YSYEKL. Trimming at V came to 0 bases and at J to 3 bases, leaving 7 bases not matched to a gene. Written as DNA, the CDR3 is TGCGCCAGCAGCCAAGATTCAAGCGGGAGGGAGGACACCGGGGAGCTGTTTTTT. It translates to CASSQDSSGREDTGELFF.

This clonotype was seen at least ten times. Here the CDR3 DNA reads TGCGCCAGCAGCTTGTCCCTAGACAGCTCCTACAATGAGCAGTTCTTC. Translated: CASSLSLDSSYNEQFF. The rearrangement links TRBV5-1 to TRBJ2-1, with a weak D call TRBD1 (5 bases). V dropped 1 base and J dropped 0 bases, with 11 bases sitting between them. The CDR3 consists of 16 residues. In germline, CDR1 is SGHRS, CDR2 YFSETQ.

As to this clonotype: It may be a read error: a sequence one base away is much more abundant. This chain joins TRBV3-1 and TRBJ1-2; the D is unclear. The CDR3 has 14 residues. Germline V gene sequence: CDR1 LGHDT, CDR2 YNNKEL (reference sequence). CDR3 sequence (DNA): TGTGCCAGCAGCCAAAACCTGAACAACTATGGCTACATCTTC. It encodes CASSQNLNNYGYIF.

This chain links TRBV4-1 with TRBJ2-2; a weak D match, TRBD2 (6 bases). The CDR3 loop spans 16 amino acids. V was trimmed by 4 bases and J by 4 bases, leaving 16 bases between them. Germline V gene data show CDR1 as MGHRA and CDR2 as YSYEKL. The CDR3 nucleotides read TGCGCCAGCAGCCCTGACGACGGGAGACTCACCGGGGAGCTGTTTTTT. Its protein product is CASSPDDGRLTGELFF.

V gene TRBV7-9 combines with J gene TRBJ2-5, with 8 bases aligning to TRBD1. In germline, CDR1 is SEHNR, CDR2 FQNEAQ (reference sequence). CDR3 length equals 16 residues. V gave up 8 bases and J gave up 11 bases; unmatched junction bases: 22. The CDR3 loop is CASRSQGGYNYNEQYF. The CDR3 DNA is TGTGCCAGCCGTTCACAGGGGGGATATAATTACAATGAGCAGTACTTC.

V usage is TRBV5-1 and J usage is TRBJ2-2; maybe TRBD1 (6 bases). Trimming removed 3 bases at V and 5 bases at J, with 8 bases between. The CDR3 is made up of 13 amino acids. Germline assignment: CDR1 SGHRS and CDR2 YFSETQ. In nucleotides, the CDR3 is TGCGCCAGCAGCTCTGGACAGACCGGGGAGCTGTTTTTT. Translating it yields CASSSGQTGELFF.

Regarding this clonotype: The DNA is omitted, as the CDR3 cannot be located on it reliably, and the CDR3 follows TCRdb's listing. This sequence joins TRBV29-1 and TRBJ1-2; the table assigns TRBD1, which was not confirmed against the DNA. CDR1 is SQVTM and CDR2 is ANQGSEA in the germline V gene. The CDR3 is made up of 12 amino acids, end residues included. CDR3 in amino acids: CSVGWGNYGYIF.

V usage is TRBV6-5 and J usage is TRBJ2-7; 8 bases agree with TRBD2. Germline V lookup: CDR1 MNHEY, CDR2 SVGAGI. This CDR3 is built from 16 residues. Losses at the gene ends were 0 bases for V and 1 base for J; bases not matched to a gene: 5. CDR3 in amino acids: CASSYSRGTSSYEQYF. Here the CDR3 DNA reads TGTGCCAGCAGTTACTCGAGGGGGACTAGTTCCTACGAGCAGTACTTC.

This clonotype was detected only a few times. The chain is built from TRBV7-9 and TRBJ2-4, with a weak D call TRBD1 (7 bases). Germline V gene lookup returns CDR1 SEHNR and CDR2 FQNEAQ (reference sequence). The germline V and J ends were trimmed by 6 bases and 13 bases, with 19 bases remaining between them. CDR3 length: 13 residues. The CDR3 sequence: CASSPSGGGEQYF. Written as DNA, the CDR3 is TGTGCCAGCAGTCCGTCAGGGGGAGGTGAGCAGTACTTC.

This clonotype was picked up a small number of times. V gene TRBV12-3 or TRBV12-4 combines with J gene TRBJ1-5; 7 bases align to TRBD1. This CDR3 comprises 17 residues. J was trimmed by 0 bases and V by 6 bases; bases with no gene match: 11. CDR3: CASRARTGEHSNQPQHF. The CDR3 bases are TGTGCCAGCAGAGCTCGGACAGGAGAACATAGCAATCAGCCCCAGCATTTT.

The table lists this clonotype with many counts. This chain links TRBV2 with TRBJ1-5; D is unresolved. V lost 1 base and J lost 0, with 4 bases in between. The CDR3 has 14 residues. CDR1 is SNHLY, CDR2 FYNNEI, per germline. The CDR3 loop reads CASSEESSNQPQHF. The CDR3 DNA reads as TGTGCCAGCAGTGAAGAGTCTAGCAATCAGCCCCAGCATTTT.